Listed below are T cell receptor beta chains from one sample, sequenced in a study of human T cells and chemical hapten exposure. TCRdb re-derived calls from the RACE reads in MiXCR, one entry per CDR3 protein. The repertoire consists of tens of thousands of distinct CDR3 sequences, with 25% to 40% occurring once and the leading ten covering nearly 9%. Source: whole blood, taken in connection with sensitization to the hapten diphenylcyclopropenone (DPC). The receptors here all came from a man aged 40-55 years with alopecia areata. Some clones in this sample may be carry-over from other donors' samples. The CDR3 runs from the conserved cysteine through the conserved F or W.

TRBJ2-7 TRBV28 CASSPRPAGFSYEQYF
TRBJ2-1 TRBV20-1 CSARDRRLVMANEQFF
TRBJ2-6 TRBV19 CASSIMGLGANVLTF
TRBJ2-1 TRBV9 CASSVGTSDYNEQFF
TRBJ2-1 TRBV6-6 CASSPDRPIGEFF
TRBJ1-4 TRBV20-1 CSVHDRGKGKLFF
TRBJ2-1 TRBV28 CASRRTSGRLWESEQFF
TRBJ1-2 TRBV27 CASSFEGNYGYTF
TRBJ2-2 TRBV28 CAGSSGPSNTGELFF
TRBJ1-2 TRBV7-2 CASSLDGGTYGYTF
TRBJ1-1 TRBV7-9 CASSLLGTGLEAFF
TRBJ2-6 TRBV20-1 CSARDRTGYSGANVLTF
TRBJ2-4 TRBV20-1 CSARDASTVAKNIQYF
TRBJ2-7 TRBV28 CASSLRGTGLNEQYF
TRBJ2-7 TRBV7-2 CASSVDGTSGYEQYF
TRBJ2-5 TRBV6-6 CASSYWETQYF
TRBJ2-1 TRBV6-4 CASSETTTNEQFF
TRBJ2-6 TRBV7-8 CASSVRVLGANVLTF
TRBJ2-7 TRBV10-1 CASSGIRGHNEQYF
TRBJ2-3 TRBV6-5 CASSYQTDRTDTQYF
TRBJ2-5 TRBV7-9 CASSLALGAQETQYF
TRBJ1-6 TRBV25-1 CASRGQGISPLHF
TRBJ2-1 TRBV2 CASSEEIGQGLFNEQFF
TRBJ2-1 TRBV6-2/TRBV6-3 CASSYEAARLGEQFF
TRBJ1-1 TRBV6-6 CASTGRANTEAFF
TRBJ1-5 TRBV6-1 CASSTPRRGLSNQPQHF
TRBJ1-6 TRBV28 CASSYRGWSPLHF
TRBJ2-5 TRBV11-2 CASSLGRQTQYF
TRBJ2-2 TRBV24-1 CATKGGADTGELFF
TRBJ1-5 TRBV20-1 CSARDSRDSNQPQHF
TRBJ2-7 TRBV28 CASSETGGGEQYF
TRBJ2-4 TRBV12-3/TRBV12-4 CASSLDRNIQYF
TRBJ1-5 TRBV2 CASSGDSPNQPQHF
TRBJ1-5 TRBV12-3/TRBV12-4 CASSAGRGNQPQHF
TRBJ2-3 TRBV3-1 CASSFWGSTDTQYF
TRBJ1-2 TRBV15 CATSRENELGLNYGYTF
TRBJ1-1 TRBV5-1 CASKPLPQGGHTEAFF
TRBJ2-5 TRBV6-5 CASSYRGSTGETQYF
TRBJ2-1 TRBV4-3 CASSQVLAGVQWEQFF
TRBJ2-1 TRBV6-5 CASSYSMGWGNNEQFF
TRBJ1-2 TRBV18 CASSPPRTVYGYTF
TRBJ2-7 TRBV6-1 CASEKGGIYEQYF
TRBJ2-3 TRBV9 CASSKTGIWSTDTQYF
TRBJ2-7 TRBV14 CASSQGGTSLDEQYF
TRBJ2-3 TRBV5-1 CASSLGRGMDTQYF
TRBJ1-2 TRBV5-1 CASSPGGGRIDGYTF
TRBJ2-5 TRBV6-5 CASSRSGGLETQYF
TRBJ1-6 TRBV20-1 CSAREIRTGVENSPLHF
TRBJ2-7 TRBV19 CASSTLQGKNEQYF
TRBJ1-5 TRBV19 CASSTIRLTDNQPQHF
TRBJ2-3 TRBV20-1 CSPIAGSHLDTQYF
TRBJ2-1 TRBV7-8 CASSEGAGPLQGNEQFF
TRBJ2-3 TRBV24-1 CATSDPDRGPDTQYF
TRBJ2-1 TRBV4-1 CASSQDLWDLNDNEQFF
TRBJ2-1 TRBV7-2 CASRHDRGASDEQFF